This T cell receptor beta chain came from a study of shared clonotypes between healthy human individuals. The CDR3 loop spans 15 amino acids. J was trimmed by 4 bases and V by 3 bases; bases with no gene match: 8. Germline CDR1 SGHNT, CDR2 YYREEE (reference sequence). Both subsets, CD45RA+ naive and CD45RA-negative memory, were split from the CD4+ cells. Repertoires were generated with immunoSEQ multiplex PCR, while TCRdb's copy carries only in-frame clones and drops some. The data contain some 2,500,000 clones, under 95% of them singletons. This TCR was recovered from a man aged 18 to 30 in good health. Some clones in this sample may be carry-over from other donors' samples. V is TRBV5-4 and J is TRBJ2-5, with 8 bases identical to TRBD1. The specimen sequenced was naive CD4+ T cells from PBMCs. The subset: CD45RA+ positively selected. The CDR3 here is CASSSRTGLGETQYF. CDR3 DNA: TGTGCCAGCAGCTCCCGGACAGGGCTGGGAGAGACCCAGTACTTC.